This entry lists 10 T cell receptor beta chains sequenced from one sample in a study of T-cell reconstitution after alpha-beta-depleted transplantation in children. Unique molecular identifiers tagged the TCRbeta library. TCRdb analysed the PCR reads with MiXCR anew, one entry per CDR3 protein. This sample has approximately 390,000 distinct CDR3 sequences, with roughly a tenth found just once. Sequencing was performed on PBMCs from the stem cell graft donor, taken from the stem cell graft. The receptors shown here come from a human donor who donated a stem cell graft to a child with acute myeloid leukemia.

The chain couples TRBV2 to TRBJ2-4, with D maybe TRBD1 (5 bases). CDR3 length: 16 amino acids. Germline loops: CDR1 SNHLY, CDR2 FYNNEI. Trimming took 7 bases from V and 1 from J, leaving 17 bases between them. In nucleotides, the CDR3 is TGTGCCAGCACCCTAGGAATAGGGGTTGCCAAAAACATTCAGTACTTC. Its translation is CASTLGIGVAKNIQYF.

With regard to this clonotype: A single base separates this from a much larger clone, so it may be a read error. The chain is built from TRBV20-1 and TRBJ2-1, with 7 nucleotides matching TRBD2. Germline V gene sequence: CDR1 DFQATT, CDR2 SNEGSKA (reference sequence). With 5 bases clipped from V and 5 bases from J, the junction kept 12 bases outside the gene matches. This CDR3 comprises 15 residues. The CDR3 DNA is TGCAGTGCTGAGAGGTTAGCGGGCCGTCACAATGAGCAGTTCTTC. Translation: CSAERLAGRHNEQFF.

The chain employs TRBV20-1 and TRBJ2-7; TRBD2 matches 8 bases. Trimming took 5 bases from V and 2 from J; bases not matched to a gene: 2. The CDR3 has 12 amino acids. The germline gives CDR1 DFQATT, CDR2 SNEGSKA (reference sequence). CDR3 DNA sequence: TGCAGTGCTCAACTAGCGGCCTACGAGCAGTACTTC. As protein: CSAQLAAYEQYF.

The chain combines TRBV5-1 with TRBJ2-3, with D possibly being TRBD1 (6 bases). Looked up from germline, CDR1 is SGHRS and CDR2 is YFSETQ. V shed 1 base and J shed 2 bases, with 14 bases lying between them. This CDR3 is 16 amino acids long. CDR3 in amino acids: CASSLRGHEYTDTQYF. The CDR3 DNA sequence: TGCGCCAGCAGCTTGAGGGGACATGAGTACACAGATACGCAGTATTTT.

The CDR3 nucleotides are TGTGCCAGCAGCATGACCTTGATTTTTAACAATGAGCAGTTCTTC. Amino acid sequence: CASSMTLIFNNEQFF. This chain links TRBV6-2 or TRBV6-3 with TRBJ2-1; D is uncertain. The CDR3 runs 15 residues. Trimming took 6 bases from V and 5 from J, leaving 17 bases between them. Germline loops: CDR1 MNHEY, CDR2 SVGEGT.

DNA of the CDR3: TGTGCCAGCAGTTACACCGGGACTAGCACCCATGAGCAGTTCTTC. This translates into CASSYTGTSTHEQFF. The V call is TRBV6-2 or TRBV6-3, the J call TRBJ2-1, with 9 bases fitting TRBD2. Germline CDR1 is MNHEY and CDR2 is SVGEGT. The CDR3 has 15 amino acids. V lost 2 bases and J lost 8; bases outside the gene matches: 7.

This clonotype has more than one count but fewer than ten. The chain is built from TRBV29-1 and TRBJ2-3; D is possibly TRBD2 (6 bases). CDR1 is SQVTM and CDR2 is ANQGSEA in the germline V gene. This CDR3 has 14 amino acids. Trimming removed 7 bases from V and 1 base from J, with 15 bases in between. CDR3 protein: CSAQSGGGTDTQYF. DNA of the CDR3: TGCAGCGCCCAGAGTGGCGGGGGCACAGATACGCAGTATTTT.

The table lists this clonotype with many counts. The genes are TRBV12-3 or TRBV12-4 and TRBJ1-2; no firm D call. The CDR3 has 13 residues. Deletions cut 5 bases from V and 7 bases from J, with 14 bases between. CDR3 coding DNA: TGTGCCAGCAGTCCGACGGACTTCAGTGGCTACACCTTC. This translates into CASSPTDFSGYTF.

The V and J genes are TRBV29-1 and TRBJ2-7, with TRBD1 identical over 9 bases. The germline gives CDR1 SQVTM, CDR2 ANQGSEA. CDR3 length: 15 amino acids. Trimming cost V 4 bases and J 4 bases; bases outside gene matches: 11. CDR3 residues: CSVVKDRGNGYEQYF. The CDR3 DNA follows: TGCAGCGTTGTGAAGGACAGGGGTAATGGGTACGAGCAGTACTTC.

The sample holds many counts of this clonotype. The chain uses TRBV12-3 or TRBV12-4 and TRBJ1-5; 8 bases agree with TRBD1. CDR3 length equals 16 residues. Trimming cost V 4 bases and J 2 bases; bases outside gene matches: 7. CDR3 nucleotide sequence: TGTGCCAGCAGTTCTCAGGGGGCGCGAGGCAATCAGCCCCAGCATTTT. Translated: CASSSQGARGNQPQHF.